The 27 T cell receptor beta chains listed next were all sequenced from one sample in a study of blood T cell repertoires in COVID-19. Some clones are missing from TCRdb's copy, which holds only in-frame ones; the method was immunoSEQ multiplex PCR. The sample has hundreds of thousands of clones; approximately 86% are singletons. Material for sequencing was peripheral blood. The receptors here all came from a woman aged 60-75 years with COVID-19, enrolled during active disease.

This chain connects TRBV10-3 to TRBJ2-7; D gene uncertain. Trimming left V 10 bases short and J 2 bases short, with 9 bases between. Germline V gene data show CDR1 as ENHRY and CDR2 as SYGVKD. This CDR3 spans 11 amino acids. CDR3 amino acids: CATTRAYEQYF. CDR3 in DNA: TGTGCCACCACCCGGGCCTACGAGCAGTACTTC.

This sequence joins TRBV14 and TRBJ2-3; a weak D match, TRBD2 (6 bases). This CDR3 has 17 amino acids. Trimming took 2 bases from V and 4 from J, leaving 19 bases between them. Germline assignment: CDR1 SGHDN and CDR2 FVKESK. The CDR3 here is CASSQHPTGLGADTQYF. The CDR3 DNA follows: TGTGCCAGCAGCCAACACCCCACGGGACTGGGGGCAGATACGCAGTATTTT.

The chain has TRBV4-2 and TRBJ1-1, with TRBD1 matching over 8 bases. Germline V gives CDR1 LGHNA, CDR2 YNFKEQ. The CDR3 runs to 18 residues. With 4 bases clipped from V and 0 bases from J, the junction kept 13 bases outside the gene matches. The DNA for the CDR3 is TGTGCCAGCAGCCGAAACCCTGGACAGGGTGGAATGAACACTGAAGCTTTCTTT. Translation gives CASSRNPGQGGMNTEAFF.

This chain connects TRBV3-1 (or the pseudogene TRBV3-2) to TRBJ2-7; D is unresolved. The germline V gene has CDR1 LGHDT and CDR2 YNNKEL (reference sequence). V was trimmed by 5 bases and J by 3 bases, leaving 14 bases between them. This CDR3 is 14 amino acids long. CDR3 nucleotide sequence: TGTGCCAGCAGCGGGCAGGTCGCGATCTACGAGCAGTACTTC. Translation: CASSGQVAIYEQYF.

This sequence joins TRBV12-3 or TRBV12-4 and TRBJ2-2; D unclear. V was cut by 4 bases and J by 6 bases, with 9 bases left in between. The CDR3 covers 13 residues. CDR3 in amino acids: CASSYSLAGELFF. DNA for the CDR3: TGTGCCAGCAGTTACAGTTTAGCCGGGGAGCTGTTTTTT.

This chain uses TRBV18 with TRBJ2-7, with a weak D call TRBD1 (5 bases). Deletions cut 0 bases from V and 4 bases from J, with 13 bases between. Germline values: CDR1 KGHSH, CDR2 LQKENI. The CDR3 extends over 15 amino acids. The CDR3 DNA reads as TGTGCCAGCTCACCACCGGCCAGGGTAGGGTACGAGCAGTACTTC. It specifies CASSPPARVGYEQYF.

This rearrangement joins TRBV5-1 to TRBJ1-1; 7 nucleotides match TRBD1. This CDR3 contains 13 residues. The J segment lost 4 bases and the V segment lost 2 bases, leaving 2 bases of the junction unmatched. Germline CDR1 reads SGHRS; CDR2 reads YFSETQ. The CDR3 DNA reads as TGCGCCAGCAGCTTAACAGGGGCCACTGAAGCTTTCTTT. It codes for CASSLTGATEAFF. Variable domain in full (rest from reference TRBV5-1 and TRBJ1-1): KAGVTQTPRYLIKTRGQQVTLSCSPISGHRSVSWYQQTPGQGLQFLFEYFSETQRNKGNFPGRFSGRQFSNSRSEMNVSTLELGDSALYLCASSLTGATEAFFGQGTRLTVV.

The chain couples TRBV11-3 to TRBJ2-5, with TRBD2 matching over 8 bases. Per germline, CDR1 SGHNT and CDR2 YENEEA. J was trimmed by 2 bases and V by 5 bases; bases with no gene match: 7. This CDR3 comprises 15 residues. CDR3 DNA sequence: TGTGCCAGCAGCCTGCGGGGGGCCGAACAAGAGACCCAGTACTTC. Amino acid sequence: CASSLRGAEQETQYF. The whole variable domain, filled in from reference TRBV11-3 and TRBJ2-5, reads EAGVVQSPRYKIIEKKQPVAFWCNPISGHNTLYWYLQNLGQGPELLIRYENEEAVDDSQLPKDRFSAERLKGVDSTLKIQPAELGDSAVYLCASSLRGAEQETQYFGPGTRLLVL.

The J gene is TRBJ1-4, the V gene TRBV4-2; 9 nucleotides match TRBD1. The CDR3 is made up of 17 amino acids. Unmatched junction bases numbered 5, after V lost 0 bases and J lost 3 bases. Looked up from germline, CDR1 is LGHNA and CDR2 is YNFKEQ. CDR3 DNA sequence: TGTGCCAGCAGCCAAGATCGACAGGGGGATCCTAATGAAAAACTGTTTTTT. This codes for CASSQDRQGDPNEKLFF.

CDR3 DNA sequence: TGTGCCAGCAGCTTGTGGGAGACCACCTACAATGAGCAGTTCTTC. The encoded protein is CASSLWETTYNEQFF. The rearrangement uses TRBV5-6 and TRBJ2-1, with D perhaps TRBD2 (5 bases). This CDR3 has 15 residues. From germline, CDR1 is SGHDT and CDR2 YYEEEE. V was shortened by 1 base and J by 2 bases, with 10 bases between the two germline ends.

This sequence joins TRBV19 and TRBJ2-7, with TRBD1 matching 8 bases. J was trimmed by 4 bases and V by 4 bases; bases with no gene match: 9. Per the germline V gene, CDR1 is LNHDA and CDR2 is SQIVND (reference sequence). The CDR3 has 15 amino acids. CDR3 in amino acids: CASSRTGSGEYEQYF. The CDR3 DNA follows: TGTGCCAGTAGTAGGACAGGGTCTGGGGAATACGAGCAGTACTTC.

The chain couples TRBV5-1 to TRBJ2-3; 10 bases match TRBD2. The CDR3 length is 15 residues. Unmatched junction bases numbered 3, after V lost 1 base and J lost 4 bases. Per germline, CDR1 SGHRS and CDR2 YFSETQ. This CDR3 reads CASSLKREGSDTQYF. Written as DNA, the CDR3 is TGCGCCAGCAGCTTGAAGCGGGAGGGGTCAGATACGCAGTATTTT.

The chain recombines TRBV11-3 with TRBJ2-7; D might be TRBD2 (5 bases). Deletions cut 4 bases from V and 0 bases from J, with 13 bases between. In germline, CDR1 is SGHNT, CDR2 YENEEA. This CDR3 region has 15 residues. CDR3 in amino acids: CASSSSSGVSYEQYF. CDR3 nucleotides: TGTGCCAGCAGCTCGTCCAGCGGAGTCTCCTACGAGCAGTACTTC. The complete variable domain, with remaining parts taken from reference TRBV11-3 and TRBJ2-7, reads EAGVVQSPRYKIIEKKQPVAFWCNPISGHNTLYWYLQNLGQGPELLIRYENEEAVDDSQLPKDRFSAERLKGVDSTLKIQPAELGDSAVYLCASSSSSGVSYEQYFGPGTRLTVT.

This chain links TRBV5-5 with TRBJ1-2, with D tentatively TRBD1 (6 bases). V was clipped by 4 bases and J by 5 bases, with 12 bases between them. Germline V lookup: CDR1 SGHKS, CDR2 YYEKEE (reference sequence). The CDR3 has 13 residues. The CDR3 protein is CASSPGTFYGYTF. For the CDR3, the DNA is TGTGCCAGCAGCCCCGGGACATTTTATGGCTACACCTTC. The variable domain in full, with the rest retrieved from reference TRBV5-5 and TRBJ1-2, is DAGVTQSPTHLIKTRGQQVTLRCSPISGHKSVSWYQQVLGQGPQFIFQYYEKEERGRGNFPDRFSARQFPNYSSELNVNALLLGDSALYLCASSPGTFYGYTFGSGTRLTVV.

This rearrangement joins TRBV5-1 to TRBJ1-1; maybe TRBD1 (6 bases). Germline values: CDR1 SGHRS, CDR2 YFSETQ. This CDR3 contains 12 residues. Trimming shortened V by 5 bases and J by 11 bases, and 16 bases separated the two germline ends. DNA of the CDR3: TGCGCCAGCAGTTCGGTAACAGGGATGGCTTTCTTT. It encodes CASSSVTGMAFF.

This rearrangement joins TRBV5-1 to TRBJ2-5, with 15 nucleotides matching TRBD2. The CDR3 contains 17 residues. J gave up 2 bases and V 4 bases, and 6 bases lay outside the gene matches. CDR1 is SGHRS and CDR2 is YFSETQ in the germline V gene. CDR3 sequence reads: CASSPMGLAGGQETQYF. DNA for the CDR3: TGCGCCAGCAGCCCAATGGGACTAGCGGGGGGTCAAGAGACCCAGTACTTC.

The CDR3 DNA follows: TGTGCCAGCAGTGAGAAAACCCCGGGAAGGGATCTTAATCAGCCCCAGCATTTT. Amino acid sequence: CASSEKTPGRDLNQPQHF. V usage is TRBV6-1 and J usage is TRBJ1-5; unclear D gene. This CDR3 spans 18 amino acids. The germline CDR1 and CDR2 sequences are MNHNS and SASEGT. V dropped 3 bases and J dropped 4 bases, with 22 bases sitting between them.

The chain combines TRBV12-3 or TRBV12-4 with TRBJ1-1, with D maybe TRBD1 (5 bases). The length of the CDR3 is 11 residues. The V and J ends lost 8 bases and 3 bases respectively, with 7 bases between them. CDR3 sequence (DNA): TGTGCCAGCGGGGCCGACACTGAAGCTTTCTTT. This translates into CASGADTEAFF.

J is TRBJ2-5 and V is TRBV10-3; 9 nucleotides line up with TRBD2. The trim removed 11 bases at V and 12 bases at J, leaving 16 bases unmatched. The germline V gene encodes CDR1 ENHRY and CDR2 SYGVKD. This CDR3 comprises 13 residues. The CDR3 loop reads CAVRLEASGDEYF. The CDR3 bases are TGTGCCGTGCGCCTCGAGGCTAGCGGGGACGAGTACTTC.

The gene calls are TRBV5-1 and TRBJ2-7; 13 bases match TRBD2. Looked up from germline, CDR1 is SGHRS and CDR2 is YFSETQ. With V trimmed by 4 bases and J by 2 bases, 6 bases remained unmatched. CDR3 length equals 16 residues. The CDR3 DNA reads TGCGCCAGCAGCCTTCAACTAGCGGGGGGGCCCTACGAGCAGTACTTC. Translating gives CASSLQLAGGPYEQYF.

V usage is TRBV11-3 and J usage is TRBJ2-7, with TRBD1 matching 8 bases. Trimming cost V 4 bases and J 8 bases; bases outside gene matches: 4. The CDR3 spans 12 residues. Germline loops: CDR1 SGHNT, CDR2 YENEEA. Here the CDR3 reads CASSSGQAKQYF. The CDR3 DNA is TGTGCCAGCAGCTCGGGACAGGCGAAGCAGTACTTC.

This chain uses TRBV5-1 with TRBJ2-1; 11 bases map to TRBD2. This CDR3 spans 18 amino acids. CDR1 SGHRS and CDR2 YFSETQ come from the germline V gene. Losses at the gene ends were 0 bases for V and 4 bases for J; bases not matched to a gene: 9. The chain's CDR3 is CASSLATPGLADYNEQFF. The CDR3 bases are TGCGCCAGCAGCTTGGCGACCCCGGGACTAGCGGATTACAATGAGCAGTTCTTC. Based on the CDR3 plus reference TRBV5-1 and TRBJ2-1, the full variable domain is KAGVTQTPRYLIKTRGQQVTLSCSPISGHRSVSWYQQTPGQGLQFLFEYFSETQRNKGNFPGRFSGRQFSNSRSEMNVSTLELGDSALYLCASSLATPGLADYNEQFFGPGTRLTVL.

J is TRBJ1-1 and V is TRBV30; 7 nucleotides align to TRBD1. The J segment lost 1 base and the V segment lost 5 bases, leaving 7 bases of the junction unmatched. CDR1 is GTSNPN and CDR2 is SVGIG in the germline V gene (reference sequence). The CDR3 loop spans 14 amino acids. The CDR3 DNA is TGTGCCTGGGCCAGGGGGACAGCGAACACTGAAGCTTTCTTT. Translation gives CAWARGTANTEAFF.

The V gene is TRBV7-8, the J gene TRBJ1-6; 9 bases fit TRBD1. Germline loops: CDR1 SGHVS, CDR2 FQNEAQ. CDR3 length equals 15 residues. J was trimmed by 6 bases and V by 5 bases; bases with no gene match: 5. CDR3: CASSSQQGANSPLHF. The CDR3 DNA is TGTGCCAGCAGCAGCCAACAGGGGGCTAATTCACCCCTCCACTTT. Looking up the rest from reference TRBV7-8 and TRBJ1-6 gives the full variable domain: GAGVSQSPRYKVAKRGQDVALRCDPISGHVSLFWYQQALGQGPEFLTYFQNEAQLDKSGLPSDRFFAERPEGSVSTLKIQRTQQEDSAVYLCASSSQQGANSPLHFGNGTRLTVT.

This clone was seen just once. V is TRBV27 and J is TRBJ2-3; no reliable D call. Germline V gives CDR1 MNHEY, CDR2 SMNVEV (reference sequence). The CDR3 covers 11 residues. The V end lost 3 bases, the J end lost 6 bases, and 4 bases lay between the germline ends. The CDR3 here is CASSFYDTQYF. The CDR3 DNA reads TGTGCCAGCAGTTTCTACGATACGCAGTATTTT.

The chain couples TRBV7-2 to TRBJ2-1; tentatively, D is TRBD2 (5 bases). The CDR3 extends over 12 amino acids. Between the trimmed V and J ends, which lost 8 bases and 2 bases, there was a span of 7 bases. The germline gives CDR1 SGHTA, CDR2 FQGNSA. In nucleotides, the CDR3 is TGTGCCAGCGAAGCGGCCTACAATGAGCAGTTCTTC. As protein: CASEAAYNEQFF.

The V and J genes are TRBV19 and TRBJ2-7, with 9 bases identical to TRBD1. The CDR3 extends over 14 amino acids. The germline V gene has CDR1 LNHDA and CDR2 SQIVND (reference sequence). V dropped 9 bases and J dropped 0; count of bases not matched to a gene: 6. The CDR3 DNA reads as TGTGCCAGCAGGGACAGGGCCAGCTCCTACGAGCAGTACTTC. Its translation: CASRDRASSYEQYF.